These 10 T cell receptor beta chains were sequenced from one sample in a study of HIV-infected children after antiretroviral therapy interruption. Treatment described: PENTA 11 planned treatment interruption arm or continuous ART arm. Unique molecular identifiers were included in an RNA-based 3' RACE TCR library. TCRdb re-called the 3' RACE reads with MiXCR, one entry per CDR3 protein. The table includes about 89,000 distinct CDR3 sequences, 6.9% detected once. The sample consisted of CD45RA+ CD4+ T cells from PBMCs, pooled from several time points, taken from a donor given antiretroviral therapy, either interrupted or continuous. Subset reported: naive CD4+ CD45RA+ CD45RO- T cells. These receptors all stem from a pool of human donors with HIV.

This clonotype was seen ten or more times. Written as DNA, the CDR3 is TGTGCCAGCATGGGACAGGGGGCGTCCAATGAGCAGTTCTTC. Encoded protein: CASMGQGASNEQFF. This rearrangement joins TRBV12-3 or TRBV12-4 to TRBJ2-1, with 12 nucleotides matching TRBD1. The CDR3 spans 14 residues. Trimming removed 7 bases from V and 6 bases from J; junction bases left unmatched: 4.

Ten or more counts support this clonotype. The chain carries TRBV10-2 and TRBJ2-1, with unresolved D. With 2 bases removed from V and 7 bases from J, the gap between germline ends came to 9 bases. The length of the CDR3 is 13 residues. From germline, CDR1 is WSHSY and CDR2 SAAADI. The CDR3 spells CASSEAPPNEQFF. The CDR3 DNA reads TGCGCCAGCAGTGAGGCGCCTCCAAATGAGCAGTTCTTC.

This clonotype was recorded at least ten times. This chain uses TRBV12-3 or TRBV12-4 with TRBJ2-1; 11 bases align to TRBD2. After removal of 6 bases from V and 7 bases from J, the junction contained 5 bases not matched to a gene. This CDR3 contains 14 residues. CDR3 region: CASRKTSGVNEQFF. The DNA for the CDR3 is TGTGCCAGCAGGAAGACTAGCGGGGTAAATGAGCAGTTCTTC.

This clonotype was observed many times. The genes are TRBV10-3 and TRBJ2-3, with D uncertain. The ends were cut back, 6 bases at V and 2 bases at J, with 9 bases in the middle. This CDR3 has 13 residues. In germline, CDR1 is ENHRY, CDR2 SYGVKD. The CDR3 nucleotides read TGTGCCATCAGCCTGGACCTCACAGATACGCAGTATTTT. Amino acid sequence: CAISLDLTDTQYF.

This clonotype was seen repeatedly, ten times or more. This sequence joins TRBV7-3 and TRBJ2-3, with D maybe TRBD2 (5 bases). V was shortened by 2 bases and J by 4 bases, with 10 bases between the two germline ends. This CDR3 has 14 amino acids. CDR1 and CDR2 from the germline V gene are SGHTA and FQGTGA. The CDR3: CASSLSSGADTQYF. DNA for the CDR3: TGTGCCAGCAGCTTATCCTCCGGGGCAGATACGCAGTATTTT. The full variable domain, its missing parts supplied by reference TRBV7-3 and TRBJ2-3, is GAGVSQTPSNKVTEKGKYVELRCDPISGHTALYWYRQSLGQGPEFLIYFQGTGAADDSGLPNDRFFAVRPEGSVSTLKIQRTERGDSAVYLCASSLSSGADTQYFGPGTRLTVL.

V is TRBV12-3 or TRBV12-4 and J is TRBJ2-7, with D tentatively TRBD2 (6 bases). The length of the CDR3 is 20 residues. V was pared by 3 bases and J by 2 bases, with 29 bases between. The CDR3 loop is CASSFLRDFTQQRGTYEQYF. The CDR3 DNA reads TGTGCCAGCAGTTTTCTGCGGGACTTTACCCAACAGAGGGGAACCTACGAGCAGTACTTC.

This clonotype was counted many times. The genes are TRBV20-1 and TRBJ2-5; TRBD1 matches 7 bases. The length of the CDR3 is 12 residues. The V segment lost 6 bases and the J segment 6 bases; nucleotides outside the gene matches: 7. From germline, CDR1 is DFQATT and CDR2 SNEGSKA (reference sequence). CDR3 nucleotides: TGCAGTGCCAGACAGGGTTCGAAGACCCAGTACTTC. This sequence encodes CSARQGSKTQYF.

This clonotype occurred many times. This chain connects TRBV28 to TRBJ2-7; D possibly corresponds to TRBD2 (6 bases). This CDR3 contains 14 residues. From germline, CDR1 is MDHEN and CDR2 SYDVKM. The V end lost 7 bases, the J end lost 1 base, and 14 bases lay between the germline ends. This CDR3 reads CASTIPGGSYEQYF. In nucleotides, the CDR3 is TGTGCCAGCACCATCCCTGGGGGGTCCTACGAGCAGTACTTC.

This clonotype was counted at least ten times. CDR3 sequence (DNA): TGTGCCACCAGTGATTTAACCGAGACCCAGTACTTC. It translates to CATSDLTETQYF. The chain uses TRBV24-1 and TRBJ2-5; D uncertain. The V gene's germline CDR1 is KGHDR and CDR2 SFDVKD. V was cut by 1 base and J by 5 bases, with 4 bases left in between. The CDR3 loop spans 12 amino acids.

J is TRBJ2-2 and V is TRBV19; D unclear. Germline V gene lookup returns CDR1 LNHDA and CDR2 SQIVND (reference sequence). The V and J ends lost 7 bases and 3 bases respectively, with 12 bases between them. CDR3 size: 14 residues. Here the CDR3 DNA reads TGTGCCAGTATAGAAACCCTATACACCGGGGAGCTGTTTTTT. Translation: CASIETLYTGELFF.